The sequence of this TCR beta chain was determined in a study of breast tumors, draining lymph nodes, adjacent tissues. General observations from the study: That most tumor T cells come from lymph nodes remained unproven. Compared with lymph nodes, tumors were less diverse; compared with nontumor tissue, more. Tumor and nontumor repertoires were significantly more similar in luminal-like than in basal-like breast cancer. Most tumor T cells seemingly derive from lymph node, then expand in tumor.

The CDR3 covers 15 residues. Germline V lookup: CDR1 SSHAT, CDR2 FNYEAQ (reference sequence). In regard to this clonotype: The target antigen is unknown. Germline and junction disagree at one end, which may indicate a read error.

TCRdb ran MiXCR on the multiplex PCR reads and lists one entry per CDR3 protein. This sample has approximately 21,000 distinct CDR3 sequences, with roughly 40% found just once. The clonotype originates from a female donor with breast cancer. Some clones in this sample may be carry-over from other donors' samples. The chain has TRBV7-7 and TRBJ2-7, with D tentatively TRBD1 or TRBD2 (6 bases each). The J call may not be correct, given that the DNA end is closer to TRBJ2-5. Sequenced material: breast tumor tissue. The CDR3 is CASSLDGSQGETQYF. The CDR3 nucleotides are TGTGCTAGCAGCTTGGACGGGAGCCAGGGGGAGACCCAGTACTTC.